This TCR beta chain comes out of a study of T cell responses to AZD1222 COVID-19 vaccine. About the research overall: Second-dose intervals of approximately 4 or approximately 12 weeks were pooled. The study, taken as a whole, reports: In a largely white British group with more females than males, clonal diversity was possibly underestimated.

Measured with immunoSEQ multiplex PCR; TCRdb has only the in-frame clones, and not every one. The sample records tens of thousands of clones, about 90% being singletons. On this clone: Its antigen is not known.

V was pared by 6 bases and J by 2 bases, with 14 bases between. This CDR3 region has 14 residues. Germline V gene data show CDR1 as MNHEY and CDR2 as SMNVEV (reference sequence). The sequences come from peripheral blood, collected on day 0 of AZD1222 vaccination. The gene calls are TRBV27 and TRBJ2-7; possibly TRBD2 for D (5 bases). The sequence derives from an adult in good health. This chain's CDR3 is CASRFSSGAYEQYF. DNA of the CDR3: TGTGCCAGCAGGTTTTCGAGCGGAGCCTACGAGCAGTACTTC.